Listed below are T cell receptor beta chains from one sample, sequenced in a study of blood T cell repertoires in COVID-19. Measured with immunoSEQ multiplex PCR; TCRdb has only the in-frame clones, and not every one. The sample carries around 300,000 clones, 88% recorded once. Sequenced input: peripheral blood. Receptor source: a woman aged 25 to 39 with COVID-19, enrolled during active disease. CDR3s include the opening cysteine and the closing phenylalanine or tryptophan. The D gene is left open where the match is weak. Where a row states a size, it is once, few, many or the class of an expanded clone; other rows omit it.

V,J,D,size,CDR3,DNA
TRBV5-4,TRBJ2-7,TRBD1,.,CASRSGTGEYEQYF,TGTGCCAGCAGATCCGGGACAGGGGAGTACGAGCAGTACTTC
TRBV7-9,TRBJ1-1,TRBD1,.,CASSAPGTGRTEAFF,TGTGCCAGCAGCGCCCCGGGGACAGGGCGAACTGAAGCTTTCTTT
TRBV3-1/TRBV3-2,TRBJ1-1,TRBD1,.,CASSRKGARTEAFF,TGTGCCAGCAGCAGAAAGGGGGCGCGCACTGAAGCTTTCTTT
TRBV5-4,TRBJ1-1,.,.,CASSLESRNTEAFF,TGTGCCAGCAGCTTGGAGAGCCGTAACACTGAAGCTTTCTTT
TRBV30,TRBJ1-2,TRBD1,.,CAWSAGQGTYGYTF,TGTGCCTGGAGTGCCGGACAGGGCACCTATGGCTACACCTTC
TRBV6-4,TRBJ2-3,.,.,CASSDETASSTDTQYF,TGTGCCAGCAGTGACGAGACAGCCTCTAGCACAGATACGCAGTATTTT
TRBV15,TRBJ2-6,.,.,CATSRVGSGANVLTF,TGTGCCACCAGCAGAGTGGGGAGCGGGGCCAACGTCCTGACTTTC
TRBV11-3,TRBJ1-1,.,.,CASSSTVGQGAFF,TGTGCCAGCAGCTCTACAGTGGGGCAGGGAGCTTTCTTT
TRBV12-5,TRBJ2-1,TRBD2,once,CASAPVWAGGRDEQFF,TGTGCTAGTGCCCCCGTTTGGGCGGGGGGGCGGGATGAGCAGTTCTTC
TRBV28,TRBJ2-3,TRBD1,once,CASSLGQGGPDTQYF,TGTGCCAGCAGTTTAGGACAGGGGGGTCCAGATACGCAGTATTTT
TRBV14,TRBJ1-6,.,.,CASSPQVPYNSPLHF,TGTGCCAGCAGCCCACAGGTTCCCTATAATTCACCCCTCCACTTT
TRBV11-2,TRBJ2-5,.,.,CASSLGSQETQYF,TGTGCCAGCAGCTTAGGCAGTCAAGAGACCCAGTACTTC
TRBV5-5,TRBJ1-2,TRBD1,.,CASSGLSGTAYTF,TGTGCCAGCAGCGGCCTTTCCGGGACAGCCTACACCTTC
TRBV27,TRBJ2-7,TRBD2,.,CASSLRGRGDYEQYF,TGTGCCAGCAGTTTACGCGGGAGGGGGGACTACGAGCAGTACTTC
TRBV18,TRBJ1-4,.,.,CASSPPVRSLNEKLFF,TGTGCCAGCTCACCCCCGGTCCGCTCCCTTAATGAAAAACTGTTTTTT
TRBV9,TRBJ1-6,.,once,CASSVDSRDIYSPLHF,TGTGCCAGCAGCGTTGATAGCCGGGACATCTATTCACCCCTCCACTTT
TRBV9,TRBJ2-6,.,once,CASSAHRAGANVLTF,TGTGCCAGCAGCGCCCACAGGGCTGGGGCCAACGTCCTGACTTTC
TRBV11-2,TRBJ2-5,TRBD1,.,CASSLRQGTGETQYF,TGTGCCAGCAGCTTACGACAGGGAACGGGAGAGACCCAGTACTTC
TRBV27,TRBJ2-3,TRBD1,.,CASSFGGDRGTDTQYF,TGTGCCAGCTCCTTCGGAGGGGACAGGGGGACAGATACGCAGTATTTT
TRBV11-2,TRBJ2-3,.,.,CASSLVGGGSTDTQYF,TGTGCCAGCAGCTTAGTTGGAGGGGGCAGCACAGATACGCAGTATTTT
TRBV18,TRBJ1-3,.,.,CASSPTVSGNTIYF,TGTGCCAGCTCACCGACAGTTTCTGGAAACACCATATATTTT
TRBV7-9,TRBJ1-6,.,.,CASSSTDTQINSPLHF,TGTGCCAGCAGCTCAACAGACACTCAAATTAATTCACCCCTCCACTTT
TRBV5-1,TRBJ2-3,TRBD2,.,CASSLELAGGTDTQYF,TGCGCCAGCAGCTTGGAGCTAGCGGGGGGGACAGATACGCAGTATTTT
TRBV5-1,TRBJ1-2,.,.,CASSLIQGDYTF,TGCGCCAGCAGCTTGATACAGGGAGACTACACCTTC
TRBV6-5,TRBJ1-2,.,.,CASSRQGRDYGYTF,TGTGCCAGCAGCCGTCAGGGGCGCGACTATGGCTACACCTTC
TRBV19,TRBJ1-6,TRBD1,.,CASSTLEATGLNSPLHF,TGTGCCAGTAGTACCTTAGAAGCGACAGGGTTGAATTCACCCCTCCACTTT
TRBV19,TRBJ1-1,TRBD1,.,CASRTGGTEAFF,TGTGCCAGTAGGACAGGGGGCACTGAAGCTTTCTTT
TRBV29-1,TRBJ1-2,TRBD1,few,CSAGDRYYGYTF,TGCAGCGCAGGGGACAGGTACTATGGCTACACCTTC
TRBV6-5,TRBJ2-3,.,.,CASKEGGSVVDTQYF,TGTGCCAGCAAGGAGGGAGGTTCTGTCGTAGATACGCAGTATTTT